This entry lists 17 T cell receptor beta chains sequenced from one sample in a study of cytomegalovirus exposure and HLA in healthy donors. In the PCR, 60 Vbeta and 13 Jbeta primers were used. The protocol was immunoSEQ multiplex PCR, while the TCRdb copy is restricted to in-frame clones and leaves out a portion. The profile shows roughly 70,000 clones, roughly nine tenths of them singletons. The source material was PBMCs. All receptors come from a woman in her 30s in good health and CMV-seropositive.

CDR3 sequence: CASSTSLPGQGNEKLFF. The CDR3, as DNA: TGTGCCAGCAGCACGAGCCTTCCGGGACAGGGAAATGAAAAACTGTTTTTT. The genes are TRBV7-9 and TRBJ1-4, with 9 bases identical to TRBD1. The germline V gene has CDR1 SEHNR and CDR2 FQNEAQ (reference sequence). Trimming at V came to 5 bases and at J to 5 bases, leaving 12 bases not matched to a gene. This CDR3 is built from 17 residues.

CDR3 residues: CASSEQGNEQYF. For the CDR3, the DNA is TGTGCCAGCAGTGAACAGGGAAACGAGCAGTACTTC. V and J are TRBV6-5 and TRBJ2-7, with D possibly being TRBD1 (6 bases). The CDR3 contains 12 residues. CDR1 and CDR2 from the germline V gene are MNHEY and SVGAGI. With 5 bases removed from V and 5 bases from J, the gap between germline ends came to 10 bases.

This clone was picked up one time. The rearrangement uses TRBV5-6 and TRBJ2-1; D remains unclear. Germline lookup yields CDR1 SGHDT and CDR2 YYEEEE. V lost 1 base and J lost 2, with 10 bases in between. The CDR3 runs to 15 residues. CDR3 sequence reads: CASSLSRTPYNEQFF. CDR3 bases: TGTGCCAGCAGCTTGTCGCGAACTCCCTACAATGAGCAGTTCTTC.

The CDR3 nucleotides read TGTGCCAGCAGTGAGACAGGGCTGAGGAGCGAGCAGTACTTC. Its protein product is CASSETGLRSEQYF. The rearrangement uses TRBV7-8 and TRBJ2-7, with 7 bases aligning to TRBD1. The CDR3 runs 14 residues. Per the germline V gene, CDR1 is SGHVS and CDR2 is FQNEAQ. V gave up 6 bases and J gave up 6 bases; unmatched junction bases: 11.

J is TRBJ1-2 and V is TRBV5-1; 12 nucleotides align to TRBD1. The length of the CDR3 is 15 residues. CDR1 and CDR2 (germline): SGHRS, YFSETQ. V shed 4 bases, J shed 8 bases, and the junction held 9 bases outside the gene matches. The DNA of the CDR3 is TGCGCCAGCAGCGCCCGGGACAGGGGGCATTACGGCTACACCTTC. Encoded protein: CASSARDRGHYGYTF.

V and J are TRBV7-9 and TRBJ1-2; D possibly corresponds to TRBD1 (5 bases). This CDR3 comprises 16 residues. The germline V gene has CDR1 SEHNR and CDR2 FQNEAQ (reference sequence). The germline V and J ends were trimmed by 7 bases and 0 bases, with 18 bases remaining between them. The CDR3 coding sequence is TGTGCCAGCACCCCCCTTGATAGGGGTTCTAACTATGGCTACACCTTC. Translation: CASTPLDRGSNYGYTF. The whole variable domain, filled in from reference TRBV7-9 and TRBJ1-2, reads DTGVSQNPRHKITKRGQNVTFRCDPISEHNRLYWYRQTLGQGPEFLTYFQNEAQLEKSRLLSDRFSAERPKGSFSTLEIQRTEQGDSAMYLCASTPLDRGSNYGYTFGSGTRLTVV.

This chain joins TRBV6-6 and TRBJ1-4; 7 bases fit TRBD1. This CDR3 spans 16 amino acids. The V gene's germline CDR1 is MNHNY and CDR2 SVGAGI (reference sequence). The junction had 16 bases not matched to a gene; V was cut back by 4 bases and J by 11 bases. The CDR3 nucleotides read TGTGCCAGCAGTTCCCCCACGGACAGGCTACCATTGAAACTGTTTTTT. Its protein product is CASSSPTDRLPLKLFF.

This rearrangement joins TRBV27 to TRBJ1-2; 7 bases map to TRBD1. Germline V gives CDR1 MNHEY, CDR2 SMNVEV (reference sequence). The CDR3 loop spans 16 amino acids. After removal of 3 bases from V and 0 bases from J, the junction contained 7 bases not matched to a gene. The CDR3 reads CASSFLAGQANYGYTF. For the CDR3, the DNA is TGTGCCAGCAGTTTTCTCGCCGGACAGGCTAACTATGGCTACACCTTC.

The genes are TRBV27 and TRBJ2-7; D is undetermined. CDR1 MNHEY and CDR2 SMNVEV come from the germline V gene (reference sequence). CDR3 length: 13 residues. Deletions cut 4 bases from V and 4 bases from J, with 11 bases between. CDR3 region: CASSSQTVYEQYF. CDR3 in DNA: TGTGCCAGCAGTTCCCAGACTGTATACGAGCAGTACTTC.

The J gene is TRBJ1-1, the V gene TRBV27; 7 nucleotides align to TRBD1. This CDR3 region has 14 residues. Germline V CDR1 and CDR2: MNHEY, SMNVEV (reference sequence). V lost 7 bases to trimming and J lost 4 bases; unmatched junction nucleotides: 9. CDR3 DNA: TGTGCCAGCACCTCCGACAGGGTAAGCACTGAAGCTTTCTTT. Protein product: CASTSDRVSTEAFF.

The chain employs TRBV28 and TRBJ2-7; D not certain. Trimming pared 3 bases from V and 1 base from J, leaving 10 bases between. Germline CDR1 and CDR2: MDHEN and SYDVKM. The CDR3 extends over 14 amino acids. The CDR3 here is CASSFTSPSYEQYF. As DNA, the CDR3 is TGTGCCAGCAGTTTCACAAGTCCATCCTACGAGCAGTACTTC. Looking up the rest from reference TRBV28 and TRBJ2-7 gives the full variable domain: DVKVTQSSRYLVKRTGEKVFLECVQDMDHENMFWYRQDPGLGLRLIYFSYDVKMKEKGDIPEGYSVSREKKERFSLILESASTNQTSMYLCASSFTSPSYEQYFGPGTRLTVT.

The DNA of the CDR3 is TGTGCCAGCAGCTTGTCGGGACTACCCTACAATGAGCAGTTCTTC. It translates to CASSLSGLPYNEQFF. The chain has TRBV7-2 and TRBJ2-1, with 7 bases lining up with TRBD2. Per germline, CDR1 SGHTA and CDR2 FQGNSA. The length of the CDR3 is 15 residues. V lost 3 bases and J lost 2; bases outside the gene matches: 4.

The V gene is TRBV18, the J gene TRBJ2-2; the match to TRBD1 covers 11 bases. In germline, CDR1 is KGHSH, CDR2 LQKENI. The CDR3 contains 16 residues. Trimming at V came to 3 bases and at J to 5 bases, leaving 5 bases not matched to a gene. CDR3: CASSPAGTGGTGELFF. DNA for the CDR3: TGTGCCAGCTCACCCGCCGGGACAGGGGGAACCGGGGAGCTGTTTTTT.

This sequence joins TRBV6-4 and TRBJ2-3, with 7 nucleotides matching TRBD2. The CDR3 is 14 amino acids. The germline V gene encodes CDR1 MRHNA and CDR2 SNTAGT. V lost 4 bases and J lost 6; bases outside the gene matches: 7. The CDR3 protein is CASSGTGGADTQYF. In DNA, the CDR3 is TGTGCCAGCAGTGGGACGGGAGGTGCGGATACGCAGTATTTT.

This sequence joins TRBV10-2 and TRBJ2-7, with D maybe TRBD2 (5 bases). The CDR3 runs 16 residues. Trimming took 0 bases from V and 1 from J, leaving 13 bases between them. Germline-derived CDR1 and CDR2 are WSHSY and SAAADI. CDR3 in amino acids: CASSESGIQESYEQYF. CDR3 nucleotide sequence: TGCGCCAGCAGTGAGTCCGGGATCCAAGAGTCCTACGAGCAGTACTTC.

J is TRBJ1-5 and V is TRBV28; D ambiguous. The V end lost 3 bases, the J end lost 2 bases, and 2 bases lay between the germline ends. Germline V CDR1 and CDR2: MDHEN, SYDVKM. This CDR3 region has 12 residues. CDR3 protein: CASSFGNQPQHF. CDR3 bases: TGTGCCAGCAGTTTCGGCAATCAGCCCCAGCATTTT.

This clone was counted only a few times. This chain joins TRBV19 and TRBJ2-7; D is possibly TRBD2 (10 bases). Trimming pared 5 bases from V and 5 bases from J, leaving 31 bases between. Germline CDR1 is LNHDA and CDR2 is SQIVND (reference sequence). This CDR3 contains 19 residues. CDR3 protein: CASSARTGVTLAGGDEQYF. In DNA, the CDR3 is TGTGCCAGTAGTGCCCGGACAGGGGTTACCTTAGCGGGAGGCGACGAGCAGTACTTC.